This entry describes one T cell receptor beta chain. Terminally differentiated effector memory CD45RA+ cells were excluded from the naive CD8 cells, which were CD45RO-negative and positively selected for CCR7. The data derive from a study of shared clonotypes between healthy human individuals. The CDR3 loop spans 17 amino acids. Trimming pared 3 bases from V and 6 bases from J, leaving 24 bases between. Germline CDR1 is LNHDA and CDR2 is SQIVND (reference sequence). Sequencing was at deep level. An even split of each subset's genomic DNA across several immunoSEQ plates was performed. Sequenced by immunoSEQ multiplex PCR; TCRdb stores in-frame clones only, minus some. The table lists about 1.9 million clones, 93% of them singletons.

The sequencing sample was made of naive CD8+ T cells from PBMCs. The chain combines TRBV19 with TRBJ2-7, with D possibly matching TRBD2 (6 bases). The sequence was obtained from a man between 18 and 29 years old in good health. Some clones in this sample may be carry-over from other donors' samples. In DNA form, the CDR3 reads TGTGCCAGTAGTATTGGGATCGGCCCAGCGGGTGCCCCCGAGCAGTACTTC. This translates into CASSIGIGPAGAPEQYF.